This T cell receptor beta chain was recovered during a study of shared clonotypes between healthy human individuals. Study-wide points: Memory subsets had estimated richness that was generally smaller than that of naive subsets.

Details on this clone: The target antigen is unknown.

V was pared by 0 bases and J by 6 bases, with 21 bases between. Germline CDR1 SGHRS, CDR2 YFSETQ. CDR3 size: 17 residues. Some clones are missing from TCRdb's copy, which holds only in-frame ones; the method was immunoSEQ multiplex PCR. The profile covers around 320,000 clones, with around 87% appearing a single time and 15% to 20% taken by the ten largest. The sequenced sample consisted of memory CD8+ T cells sorted from blood. Subset specified: CD45RO+ cells pooled with CCR7-negative TemRA cells. The receptor comes from a man between 18 and 29 years old in good health. The V and J genes are TRBV5-1 and TRBJ1-1, with D maybe TRBD1 (6 bases). The CDR3 DNA reads TGCGCCAGCAGCTTGGCCCCCGGGGGGGCAGGAATGTCTGAAGCTTTCTTT. This sequence encodes CASSLAPGGAGMSEAFF.